This T cell receptor beta chain comes out of a study of blood T cells in healthy people across ages. The germline CDR1 and CDR2 sequences are LGHNT and FRNRAP. The CDR3 runs to 14 residues. V lost 7 bases, J lost 2 bases, and 11 bases lay in between. Next came a second PCR, run for about 6 to 12 cycles, which used a sample-barcoded 5' primer along with a J-beta primer mix. TCRdb re-called the 5' RACE reads through MiXCR, storing one row per CDR3 protein. The table lists hundreds of thousands of distinct CDR3 sequences, around 24% of them singletons, with around 10% in the top ten. The same data also contributed to another study, on T cells of mothers and their children.

The chain recombines TRBV12-5 with TRBJ2-2; no firm D call. Sample: blood. This clonotype was obtained from a boy aged 10-17 years in good health. CDR3 sequence reads: CASALPGNTGELFF. CDR3 coding DNA: TGTGCTAGTGCCTTGCCCGGAAACACCGGGGAGCTGTTTTTT.